Below are 27 T cell receptor beta chains sequenced from a single sample in a study of cytomegalovirus exposure and HLA in healthy donors. PCR involved 60 Vbeta and 13 Jbeta primers. Produced via immunoSEQ multiplex PCR; TCRdb's table is partial and in-frame only. Seen here are roughly 69,000 clones, 73% observed once, and the top ten hold about 5%. Sample: PBMCs. These receptors all stem from a man aged 50 or older in good health and CMV-seronegative.

This clone was seen only a few times. CDR3 region: CASSFQGRTEAFF. The DNA of the CDR3 is TGCGCCAGCAGCTTCCAGGGTAGAACTGAAGCTTTCTTT. The chain recombines TRBV5-1 with TRBJ1-1; tentatively, D is TRBD1 (5 bases). With 2 bases removed from V and 5 bases from J, the gap between germline ends came to 10 bases. The CDR3 sequence is 13 residues long. The germline V gene has CDR1 SGHRS and CDR2 YFSETQ.

The CDR3 DNA sequence: TGTGCCAGCAGCGTAGAAGGGGGAGCTGGAAACACCATATATTTT. It translates to CASSVEGGAGNTIYF. The chain joins TRBV9 to TRBJ1-3, with TRBD1 as a possible D gene (6 bases). Germline V lookup: CDR1 SGDLS, CDR2 YYNGEE. The CDR3 runs 15 residues. V lost 0 bases to trimming and J lost 2 bases, with 9 bases between them.

For the CDR3, the DNA is TGTGCCAGCAGCTTACAGGGATGGGCCTACGAGCAGTACTTC. Translated, it gives CASSLQGWAYEQYF. The V call is TRBV7-8, the J call TRBJ2-7, with D perhaps TRBD1 (5 bases). Germline V gene data show CDR1 as SGHVS and CDR2 as FQNEAQ. V lost 2 bases and J lost 2, with 10 bases in between. The CDR3 covers 14 residues.

There are a few counts of this clone. V is TRBV5-1 and J is TRBJ2-2; 9 bases are shared with TRBD1. There are 15 residues in the CDR3. V shed 4 bases, J shed 6 bases, and the junction held 7 bases outside the gene matches. Germline V gene lookup returns CDR1 SGHRS and CDR2 YFSETQ. CDR3: CASSGQGMGSGELFF. CDR3 nucleotides: TGCGCCAGCAGCGGACAGGGGATGGGGTCCGGGGAGCTGTTTTTT.

This clone has only a few counts. This chain uses TRBV10-3 with TRBJ1-1; TRBD1 matches at 11 bases. The CDR3 totals 13 residues. V lost 6 bases to trimming and J lost 7 bases; unmatched junction nucleotides: 4. Per the germline V gene, CDR1 is ENHRY and CDR2 is SYGVKD. CDR3 loop: CAIRDRGHVEAFF. The CDR3 nucleotides read TGTGCCATCAGGGACAGGGGGCATGTTGAAGCTTTCTTT.

The chain carries TRBV11-2 and TRBJ1-1; no definite D call. The germline V and J ends were trimmed by 3 bases and 0 bases, with 8 bases remaining between them. This CDR3 has 14 residues. CDR1 SGHAT and CDR2 FQNNGV come from the germline V gene. The DNA for the CDR3 is TGTGCCAGCAGCTTGGCAGGAATGAACACTGAAGCTTTCTTT. It codes for CASSLAGMNTEAFF. Filled out from reference TRBV11-2 and TRBJ1-1, the complete variable domain reads EAGVAQSPRYKIIEKRQSVAFWCNPISGHATLYWYQQILGQGPKLLIQFQNNGVVDDSQLPKDRFSAERLKGVDSTLKIQPAKLEDSAVYLCASSLAGMNTEAFFGQGTRLTVV.

This chain links TRBV19 with TRBJ2-7; weak D call: TRBD1 (6 bases). CDR1 and CDR2 from the germline V gene are LNHDA and SQIVND (reference sequence). This CDR3 spans 14 amino acids. V was trimmed by 2 bases and J by 2 bases, leaving 10 bases between them. The CDR3 nucleotides are TGTGCCAGTAGTATACAGGGGTTAGCCTACGAGCAGTACTTC. Amino acids: CASSIQGLAYEQYF. Combining the CDR3 with reference TRBV19 and TRBJ2-7 gives the whole variable domain DGGITQSPKYLFRKEGQNVTLSCEQNLNHDAMYWYRQDPGQGLRLIYYSQIVNDFQKGDIAEGYSVSREKKESFPLTVTSAQKNPTAFYLCASSIQGLAYEQYFGPGTRLTVT.

This clone was detected a few times. The chain combines TRBV9 with TRBJ2-3; 9 bases agree with TRBD1. Germline CDR1 reads SGDLS; CDR2 reads YYNGEE. Germline trimming cut 4 bases from V and 0 bases from J; bases unmatched to any gene: 12. This CDR3 is built from 18 residues. The CDR3 sequence: CASSPRDRVLVSTDTQYF. The CDR3 bases are TGTGCCAGCAGCCCCCGGGACAGGGTTTTGGTTAGCACAGATACGCAGTATTTT.

The chain couples TRBV7-2 to TRBJ1-5; no reliable D call. This CDR3 is 14 amino acids long. V lost 0 bases and J 4 bases, leaving 7 bases between the germline ends. Germline-derived CDR1 and CDR2 are SGHTA and FQGNSA. The DNA for the CDR3 is TGTGCCAGCAGCTTAGCACGGTCGAATCAGCCCCAGCATTTT. Translated: CASSLARSNQPQHF.

This chain connects TRBV10-3 to TRBJ2-1, with D perhaps TRBD2 (5 bases). This CDR3 contains 13 residues. Germline V gene data show CDR1 as ENHRY and CDR2 as SYGVKD. The V end was cut by 7 bases, the J end by 3 bases, with 10 bases between. CDR3 region: CAIMPSSYNEQFF. Written as DNA, the CDR3 is TGTGCCATCATGCCTAGCAGCTACAATGAGCAGTTCTTC.

This clone has more than one count but fewer than ten. This chain uses TRBV7-3 with TRBJ2-1, with 8 bases that match TRBD2. CDR1 and CDR2 from the germline V gene are SGHTA and FQGTGA. J lost 5 bases, V lost 1 base, and 10 bases had no gene match. The CDR3 spans 17 residues. CDR3 bases: TGTGCCAGCAGCTTAAATTCGGCCGGGGGGGGGAACAATGAGCAGTTCTTC. This sequence encodes CASSLNSAGGGNNEQFF.

This clone was detected only once. The chain couples TRBV7-9 to TRBJ2-7; no definite D call. Germline CDR1 and CDR2: SEHNR and FQNEAQ (reference sequence). This CDR3 has 17 residues. V was cut by 1 base and J by 0 bases, with 16 bases left in between. The CDR3: CASSLGLELTSSYEQYF. The CDR3 DNA sequence: TGTGCCAGCAGCTTAGGGTTGGAGCTGACGAGCTCCTACGAGCAGTACTTC.

This chain links TRBV5-1 with TRBJ2-7, with D possibly TRBD1 on 5 matching bases. The CDR3 has 14 amino acids. Germline assignment: CDR1 SGHRS and CDR2 YFSETQ. V dropped 0 bases and J dropped 2 bases, with 9 bases sitting between them. CDR3 DNA sequence: TGCGCCAGCAGCTTGGGCGGCAGGGCCTACGAGCAGTACTTC. Residues: CASSLGGRAYEQYF.

This clone was seen once. The chain links TRBV6-1 to TRBJ1-1; TRBD1 matches at 9 bases. The CDR3 is 14 amino acids. The V segment lost 2 bases and the J segment 10 bases; nucleotides outside the gene matches: 8. In germline, CDR1 is MNHNS, CDR2 SASEGT. CDR3 protein: CASSEPQGAVLAFF. CDR3 DNA sequence: TGTGCCAGCAGTGAACCACAGGGGGCGGTCCTAGCTTTCTTT.

The chain uses TRBV2 and TRBJ2-7; D remains ambiguous. The CDR3 covers 12 residues. The ends were cut back, 8 bases at V and 2 bases at J, with 10 bases in the middle. Germline loops: CDR1 SNHLY, CDR2 FYNNEI. The CDR3 sequence is CASHRQTYEQYF. Here the CDR3 DNA reads TGTGCCAGCCACAGACAAACCTACGAGCAGTACTTC.

The genes are TRBV20-1 and TRBJ1-5, with a tentative D call TRBD1 (6 bases). V lost 6 bases, J lost 5 bases, and 8 bases lay in between. Germline-derived CDR1 and CDR2 are DFQATT and SNEGSKA (reference sequence). This CDR3 has 11 residues. The CDR3 sequence is CSAGADQPQHF. The CDR3 nucleotides are TGCAGTGCGGGGGCGGATCAGCCCCAGCATTTT.

This clone was recorded once. The chain combines TRBV7-6 with TRBJ1-4; 8 bases line up with TRBD1. The V and J ends lost 5 bases and 9 bases, in that order; junction bases with no gene match: 8. The germline gives CDR1 SGHVS, CDR2 FNYEAQ. CDR3 size: 14 residues. CDR3 protein: CASSQDRGDQKLFF. The CDR3, as DNA: TGTGCCAGCAGCCAAGACAGGGGCGATCAAAAACTGTTTTTT.

V usage is TRBV29-1 and J usage is TRBJ2-2; D might be TRBD1 (6 bases). Germline lookup yields CDR1 SQVTM and CDR2 ANQGSEA. This CDR3 contains 15 residues. The ends were cut back, 1 base at V and 5 bases at J, with 14 bases in the middle. CDR3 nucleotides: TGCAGCGTTGAAGTGCAGGGGAAATGGACCGGGGAGCTGTTTTTT. Protein: CSVEVQGKWTGELFF.

The chain links TRBV9 to TRBJ2-3; TRBD2 matches at 12 bases. The CDR3 is 17 amino acids. Germline V gene data show CDR1 as SGDLS and CDR2 as YYNGEE. V dropped 1 base and J dropped 5; count of bases not matched to a gene: 8. The CDR3 DNA sequence: TGTGCCAGCAGCGTACTGACTAGCGGGGGAAGTAGAGATACGCAGTATTTT. Its translation: CASSVLTSGGSRDTQYF.

The V gene is TRBV30, the J gene TRBJ1-2; the D gene is possibly TRBD1 (5 bases). V was clipped by 5 bases and J by 2 bases, with 12 bases between them. The CDR3 sequence is 13 residues long. Germline-derived CDR1 and CDR2 are GTSNPN and SVGIG (reference sequence). The CDR3 nucleotides read TGTGCCTGGGGGGCGGCAGGGAACTATGGCTACACCTTC. Its protein is CAWGAAGNYGYTF.

The chain has TRBV30 and TRBJ1-1; D is unclear. Deletions cut 3 bases from V and 11 bases from J, with 19 bases between. From germline, CDR1 is GTSNPN and CDR2 SVGIG (reference sequence). This CDR3 spans 13 amino acids. The CDR3 DNA sequence: TGTGCCTGGAGCGTCCCGGGAGCAAGGGTGGCTTTCTTT. Amino acid sequence: CAWSVPGARVAFF.

This clone has only a few counts. J is TRBJ2-7 and V is TRBV7-8; unclear D gene. The CDR3 loop spans 14 amino acids. Trimming pared 1 base from V and 2 bases from J, leaving 9 bases between. Germline V gene data show CDR1 as SGHVS and CDR2 as FQNEAQ. CDR3 sequence (DNA): TGTGCCAGCAGCTTAGAGGTCAGGACCTACGAGCAGTACTTC. Amino acid sequence: CASSLEVRTYEQYF.

This chain links TRBV1 with TRBJ1-2. TRBV1 corresponds to a pseudogene. This CDR3 region has 14 residues. DNA of the CDR3: TGCACCAGCAGCCAACTGCGGGGCGACTATGGCTACACCTTC. Translating it yields CTSSQLRGDYGYTF.

V usage is TRBV5-1 and J usage is TRBJ2-2; TRBD2 agrees at 10 bases. The CDR3 loop spans 17 amino acids. Trimming cost V 4 bases and J 5 bases; bases outside gene matches: 11. Germline values: CDR1 SGHRS, CDR2 YFSETQ. CDR3 sequence (DNA): TGCGCCAGCAGCCCGGGACTAGCGTTTGGGAGGACCGGGGAGCTGTTTTTT. Its translation is CASSPGLAFGRTGELFF.

The chain carries TRBV11-2 and TRBJ2-7, with 10 bases matching TRBD2. Per germline, CDR1 SGHAT and CDR2 FQNNGV. The CDR3 has 17 residues. With V trimmed by 5 bases and J by 4 bases, 14 bases remained unmatched. This CDR3 is CASSPQRGGSYTYEQYF. The CDR3 nucleotides are TGTGCCAGCAGCCCCCAGCGGGGGGGCTCCTACACTTACGAGCAGTACTTC.

The CDR3 sequence is CASSSGGQSTDTQYF. The CDR3 region has the DNA TGCGCCAGCAGCTCTGGGGGACAGAGCACAGATACGCAGTATTTT. This chain links TRBV5-1 with TRBJ2-3; TRBD1 aligns across 7 bases. The CDR3 sequence is 15 residues long. Trimming removed 3 bases from V and 0 bases from J; junction bases left unmatched: 4. From germline, CDR1 is SGHRS and CDR2 YFSETQ.

About this clone itself: This same CDR3 is encoded by further DNA sequences in the sample. This CDR3 reads CASSLSTGGQETQYF. CDR3 in DNA: TGTGCCAGCAGCTTGTCGACAGGGGGCCAAGAGACCCAGTACTTC. This chain connects TRBV7-3 to TRBJ2-5; 9 bases fit TRBD1. CDR1 and CDR2 (germline): SGHTA, FQGTGA. This CDR3 region has 15 residues. The trim removed 3 bases at V and 1 base at J, leaving 3 bases unmatched.